The text below deals with one TCR beta chain. Its target is not known. The observed sequence ends 3 residues before the CDR3 terminus, with the missing tail filled in from the germline J gene. The method was immunoSEQ multiplex PCR; TCRdb's version includes in-frame clones alone and lacks a portion of them. Reported are tens of thousands of clones; the ten largest clones contain more than 0.8%. The data were taken from a study of T cells in women clearing cervical HPV infection. Study-wide points: Cases carried less TRBV6-7 than controls: approximately 0.1% versus 0.16%.

Cervical HPV DNA detected by MY09/MY11 PCR, typed by dot-blot. The germline CDR1 and CDR2 sequences are LNHDA and SQIVND (reference sequence). This CDR3 has 11 residues. The sequence was obtained from a woman between 18 and 75 years old with a cervical HPV16 infection that either progressed to CIN3+ or cleared (not recorded which). The sample consisted of blood buffy coat. This chain joins TRBV19 and TRBJ2-2; no definite D call. The CDR3 loop is CASSTNEKLFF. The covered CDR3 bases are TGTGCCAGTTCAACTAATGAAAAG.